Each of the 14 T cell receptor beta chains below was sequenced from the same sample in a study of regulatory T cells in long-lasting Graves disease. Time point described: persistent/refractory GD, antithyroid drugs over 5 years with positive TRAb. Generation of the TCR library employed RNA extracted from PBMCs. Arm-PCR of CDR3 regions with iRepertoire HTBI primers generated TCR beta libraries. TCRdb reanalysed the multiplex PCR reads using MiXCR and keeps one entry per CDR3 protein. The data contain hundreds of thousands of distinct CDR3 sequences, under 25% of them singletons. The material was peripheral blood mononuclear cells (PBMCs), obtained when the disease was refractory, from a patient treated with antithyroid drugs. All receptors come from a female donor with Graves disease.

This clonotype was found a few times. The V gene is TRBV7-9, the J gene TRBJ2-7; D is unclear. CDR1 and CDR2 from the germline V gene are SEHNR and FQNEAQ (reference sequence). This CDR3 is 15 amino acids long. The V and J ends lost 1 base and 0 bases respectively, with 10 bases between them. The CDR3 DNA is TGTGCCAGCAGCTTAGAGGAAATAAGCTCCTACGAGCAGTACTTC. This sequence encodes CASSLEEISSYEQYF.

There are many counts of this clonotype. V and J are TRBV6-5 and TRBJ2-2; D ambiguous. Trimming took off 2 bases at V and 3 bases at J, with 4 bases between the two ends. Germline V CDR1 and CDR2: MNHEY, SVGAGI. This CDR3 region has 13 residues. CDR3 amino acids: CASSYEDTGELFF. The CDR3 DNA sequence: TGTGCCAGCAGTTACGAAGACACCGGGGAGCTGTTTTTT.

J is TRBJ2-1 and V is TRBV29-1; 8 positions agree with TRBD2. Germline CDR1 and CDR2: SQVTM and ANQGSEA. The CDR3 length is 13 residues. Trimming removed 7 bases from V and 2 bases from J; junction bases left unmatched: 4. CDR3 nucleotides: TGCAGCGCCCCGGGACTAGCCTACAATGAGCAGTTCTTC. Translating gives CSAPGLAYNEQFF.

This clonotype was detected ten times or more. The chain combines TRBV2 with TRBJ2-7; 10 bases agree with TRBD2. V lost 2 bases to trimming and J lost 3 bases; unmatched junction nucleotides: 10. This CDR3 region has 17 residues. Germline V gene lookup returns CDR1 SNHLY and CDR2 FYNNEI. The CDR3 reads CASSEPPASGRIYEQYF. The CDR3 DNA reads as TGTGCCAGCAGTGAACCACCGGCTAGCGGGAGAATCTACGAGCAGTACTTC.

This clonotype was recorded at least ten times. This chain links TRBV2 with TRBJ1-6, with 10 bases fitting TRBD1. CDR1 and CDR2 from the germline V gene are SNHLY and FYNNEI. Trimming at V came to 6 bases and at J to 7 bases, leaving 6 bases not matched to a gene. This CDR3 spans 15 amino acids. The CDR3 DNA follows: TGTGCCAGCAGACCTCAGGACAGGGGGAATTCACCCCTCCACTTT. Translation: CASRPQDRGNSPLHF.

The table lists this clonotype with a few counts. The J gene is TRBJ2-2, the V gene TRBV6-2 or TRBV6-3; 8 nucleotides line up with TRBD1. Per germline, CDR1 MNHEY and CDR2 SVGEGT. The J segment lost 1 base and the V segment lost 2 bases, leaving 6 bases of the junction unmatched. CDR3 size: 17 residues. The CDR3 region is CASSYTLTGGNTGELFF. The CDR3 DNA reads TGTGCCAGCAGTTACACCTTAACAGGGGGGAACACCGGGGAGCTGTTTTTT.

In this sample, this clonotype turned up many times. The gene calls are TRBV28 and TRBJ2-2, with 7 bases identical to TRBD2. Trimming at V came to 5 bases and at J to 0 bases, leaving 6 bases not matched to a gene. The CDR3 contains 16 residues. Per the germline V gene, CDR1 is MDHEN and CDR2 is SYDVKM. The CDR3 is CASSLRLATNTGELFF. In nucleotides, the CDR3 is TGTGCCAGCAGTCTCAGACTAGCTACGAACACCGGGGAGCTGTTTTTT.

This rearrangement joins TRBV11-2 to TRBJ2-7, with 13 bases fitting TRBD2. The CDR3 loop spans 16 amino acids. Germline CDR1 and CDR2: SGHAT and FQNNGV. V lost 5 bases to trimming and J lost 2 bases; unmatched junction nucleotides: 6. CDR3 sequence reads: CASSRTSGSRTYEQYF. CDR3 nucleotides: TGTGCCAGCAGCCGGACTAGCGGGAGTCGTACCTACGAGCAGTACTTC.

The chain uses TRBV3-1 and TRBJ1-2; 11 bases are shared with TRBD1. Per the germline V gene, CDR1 is LGHDT and CDR2 is YNNKEL (reference sequence). The CDR3 consists of 14 residues. Trimming cost V 1 base and J 6 bases; bases outside gene matches: 1. CDR3 sequence reads: CASSQGTGGDGYTF. CDR3 in DNA: TGTGCCAGCAGCCAAGGGACAGGGGGCGATGGCTACACCTTC.

This clonotype was detected ten times or more. The J gene is TRBJ2-2, the V gene TRBV28; 9 bases are shared with TRBD1. CDR1 and CDR2 from the germline V gene are MDHEN and SYDVKM. The CDR3 covers 16 residues. J was trimmed by 3 bases and V by 5 bases; bases with no gene match: 7. The CDR3 DNA reads TGTGCCAGCAGTACACAGGGGGCAGGGGACACCGGGGAGCTGTTTTTT. This encodes CASSTQGAGDTGELFF.

The chain links TRBV20-1 to TRBJ2-1; TRBD2 matches 8 bases. The CDR3 consists of 14 residues. Trimming took 6 bases from V and 8 from J; bases not matched to a gene: 12. CDR1 DFQATT and CDR2 SNEGSKA come from the germline V gene (reference sequence). As DNA, the CDR3 is TGCAGTGCCCCGGAGACTAGCGTCTCCCATGAGCAGTTCTTC. This gives the protein CSAPETSVSHEQFF.

This clonotype showed up many times. This chain links TRBV10-3 with TRBJ2-7; TRBD1 matches at 8 bases. After removal of 6 bases from V and 5 bases from J, the junction contained 3 bases not matched to a gene. The CDR3 runs 12 residues. From germline, CDR1 is ENHRY and CDR2 SYGVKD. CDR3 sequence (DNA): TGTGCCATCAGGACAGGGGCCCACGAGCAGTACTTC. This encodes CAIRTGAHEQYF.

This clonotype has more than one count but fewer than ten. The genes are TRBV9 and TRBJ1-1, with D possibly TRBD1 on 6 matching bases. CDR1 is SGDLS, CDR2 YYNGEE, per germline. The CDR3 loop spans 15 amino acids. Trimming shortened V by 4 bases and J by 1 base, and 14 bases separated the two germline ends. The CDR3 bases are TGTGCCAGCAGCTTCCGACAGGAACAGAACACTGAAGCTTTCTTT. Translating it yields CASSFRQEQNTEAFF.

This clonotype showed up many times. This chain uses TRBV28 with TRBJ1-3; D is undetermined. CDR3 length equals 14 residues. Deletions cut 5 bases from V and 8 bases from J, with 16 bases between. Per the germline V gene, CDR1 is MDHEN and CDR2 is SYDVKM. The CDR3: CASSTTAKIDTIYF. Here the CDR3 DNA reads TGTGCCAGCAGTACGACGGCTAAAATTGACACCATATATTTT.